Detailed here is one TCR beta chain. Repertoires were generated with immunoSEQ multiplex PCR, while TCRdb's copy carries only in-frame clones and drops some. Of 95,000 to 150,000 clones listed, 78% are singletons. The sample belongs to a study of blood T cell repertoires in COVID-19. The CDR3 spans 14 residues. V was clipped by 3 bases and J by 6 bases, with 9 bases between them. Germline lookup yields CDR1 WSHSY and CDR2 SAAADI. The sequence came from an older man with acute or convalescent COVID-19. The J gene is TRBJ1-6, the V gene TRBV10-2, with D perhaps TRBD1 (5 bases). The source material was peripheral blood. The CDR3 sequence: CASSEGAANSPLHF. The CDR3 DNA follows: TGCGCCAGCAGTGAAGGGGCAGCTAATTCACCCCTCCACTTT.